This entry lists 19 T cell receptor beta chains sequenced from one sample in a study of post-analysis software for immune sequencing data. General study results and limits: The five TRBV segments detected at higher frequency in patients than in controls included TRBV5-6, TRBV5-1 and TRBV20-1.

No antigens are known for them. The authors incorporated unique molecular identifiers into the TCR beta cDNA libraries. Each CDR3 protein is one row after TCRdb ran MiXCR on the PCR reads. This table holds fewer than 700,000 distinct CDR3 sequences, roughly 45% found once. Sequences were obtained from blood. Receptors originate from a girl aged 10-17 years with multiple sclerosis.

This clonotype was picked up a small number of times. The chain couples TRBV20-1 to TRBJ2-1; D unclear. Trimming shortened V by 6 bases and J by 0 bases, and 15 bases separated the two germline ends. CDR1 is DFQATT and CDR2 is SNEGSKA in the germline V gene (reference sequence). This CDR3 contains 15 residues. CDR3 nucleotides: TGCAGTGCGTCCTCTTCGAGCAGCTCCTACAATGAGCAGTTCTTC. Its protein is CSASSSSSSYNEQFF.

The table lists this clonotype with a few counts. Germline and junction disagree at one end, which may indicate a read error. The chain combines TRBV12-3 or TRBV12-4 with TRBJ1-5, with TRBD1 as a possible D gene (5 bases). The CDR3 extends over 14 amino acids. CDR3 protein: CASRQGLRNQPQHF. DNA of the CDR3: TGTGCCAGCAGGCAGGGCTTGCGCAACCAGCCCCAGCATTTT.

This rearrangement joins TRBV11-2 to TRBJ1-1; tentative D call: TRBD1 (5 bases). With 4 bases removed from V and 7 bases from J, the gap between germline ends came to 7 bases. The CDR3 is 11 amino acids. Germline V gene lookup returns CDR1 SGHAT and CDR2 FQNNGV. The CDR3 nucleotides are TGTGCCAGCAGCTGGGGGGGTGAAGCTTTCTTT. This encodes CASSWGGEAFF.

J is TRBJ2-5 and V is TRBV11-3, with 9 bases lining up with TRBD2. The V gene end was trimmed by 3 bases and the J gene end by 5 bases; junction bases not matched to a gene: 7. Germline CDR1 reads SGHNT; CDR2 reads YENEEA. The CDR3 length is 15 residues. The CDR3 sequence is CASSFRLAAGETQYF. The CDR3 nucleotides read TGTGCCAGCAGCTTCAGACTAGCGGCGGGGGAGACCCAGTACTTC. The full variable domain, completed using reference TRBV11-3 and TRBJ2-5, is EAGVVQSPRYKIIEKKQPVAFWCNPISGHNTLYWYLQNLGQGPELLIRYENEEAVDDSQLPKDRFSAERLKGVDSTLKIQPAELGDSAVYLCASSFRLAAGETQYFGPGTRLLVL.

The V call is TRBV12-3 or TRBV12-4, the J call TRBJ2-1; no clear D gene. The CDR3 length is 14 residues. V lost 1 base to trimming and J lost 3 bases, with 7 bases between them. CDR3 bases: TGTGCCAGCAGTTTAGGGCACAACTACAATGAGCAGTTCTTC. Protein sequence: CASSLGHNYNEQFF.

The genes are TRBV11-2 and TRBJ2-4; TRBD1 or TRBD2 may be the D gene (5 bases each). Germline V gene lookup returns CDR1 SGHAT and CDR2 FQNNGV. Trimming shortened V by 5 bases and J by 9 bases, and 11 bases separated the two germline ends. The CDR3 extends over 12 amino acids. CDR3 sequence (DNA): TGTGCCAGCAGCAAGGGACGTGTCATTCAGTACTTC. As protein: CASSKGRVIQYF.

This clonotype was detected a few times. The rearrangement uses TRBV24-1 and TRBJ2-7, with D perhaps given as TRBD1 or TRBD2 (5 bases each). The end of the DNA aligns better with TRBJ2-4, so the J call may be wrong. Per the germline V gene, CDR1 is KGHDR and CDR2 is SFDVKD. This CDR3 comprises 12 residues. For the CDR3, the DNA is TGTGCCACCAGTGATGGGGGTGACATTCAGTACTTC. It translates to CATSDGGDIQYF.

This chain links TRBV10-3 with TRBJ2-7, with 9 positions matching TRBD2. The germline gives CDR1 ENHRY, CDR2 SYGVKD. V dropped 2 bases and J dropped 5; count of bases not matched to a gene: 7. This CDR3 has 15 amino acids. CDR3 bases: TGTGCCATCAGTGAGGCGGGGGGGTCGCTCCACGAGCAGTACTTC. It encodes CAISEAGGSLHEQYF.

This clonotype was seen more than once but under ten times. The chain joins TRBV10-3 to TRBJ2-1, with D perhaps matching TRBD2 (6 bases). Trimming pared 0 bases from V and 9 bases from J, leaving 15 bases between. CDR1 and CDR2 (germline): ENHRY, SYGVKD. This CDR3 spans 15 amino acids. CDR3 sequence (DNA): TGTGCCATCAGTGAGTCGAATCGCGGGGCGGGTGAGCAGTTCTTC. Protein product: CAISESNRGAGEQFF.

V is TRBV3-1 and J is TRBJ2-3; D uncertain. The ends were cut back, 2 bases at V and 2 bases at J, with 11 bases in the middle. The CDR3 is 15 residues long. From germline, CDR1 is LGHDT and CDR2 YNNKEL (reference sequence). The CDR3 DNA reads TGTGCCAGCAGCCAAACGGCAGCAATCACAGATACGCAGTATTTT. Residues: CASSQTAAITDTQYF.

V is TRBV6-6 and J is TRBJ2-1; D unclear. The ends were cut back, 10 bases at V and 5 bases at J, with 15 bases in the middle. CDR1 and CDR2 from the germline V gene are MNHNY and SVGAGI (reference sequence). The CDR3 is 13 residues long. CDR3: CATLPHSHNEQFF. The CDR3, as DNA: TGTGCCACCCTACCCCACAGTCACAATGAGCAGTTCTTC.

This chain connects TRBV25-1 to TRBJ1-4, with D uncertain. Trimming took 3 bases from V and 6 from J, leaving 11 bases between them. The germline V gene encodes CDR1 MGHDK and CDR2 SYGVNS. This CDR3 region has 14 residues. The CDR3 loop is CASSDAPRDEKLFF. The CDR3, as DNA: TGTGCCAGCAGTGACGCGCCTCGCGATGAAAAACTGTTTTTT.

In this sample, this clonotype turned up a few times. The V and J genes are TRBV30 and TRBJ1-1, with unresolved D. V gave up 2 bases and J gave up 0 bases, with 7 bases separating them. The CDR3 extends over 13 amino acids. Germline V CDR1 and CDR2: GTSNPN, SVGIG (reference sequence). CDR3 in amino acids: CAWSRFMNTEAFF. The CDR3 bases are TGTGCCTGGAGTCGGTTCATGAACACTGAAGCTTTCTTT.

This sequence joins TRBV5-1 and TRBJ2-1; D ambiguous. This CDR3 region has 16 residues. The V gene lost 4 bases and the J gene lost 0 bases, with 14 bases spanning the gap. Germline CDR1 SGHRS, CDR2 YFSETQ. This CDR3 reads CASSLRKDNSYNEQFF. The CDR3 DNA reads as TGCGCCAGCAGCCTACGAAAGGATAACTCCTACAATGAGCAGTTCTTC.

This clonotype was observed a few times. The CDR3: CASSFDSQETQYF. In DNA, the CDR3 is TGTGCCAGCAGTTTTGATAGCCAAGAGACCCAGTACTTC. V is TRBV6-2 or TRBV6-3 and J is TRBJ2-5, with D unresolved. The V gene's germline CDR1 is MNHEY and CDR2 SVGEGT. The V gene lost 4 bases and the J gene lost 1 base, with 7 bases spanning the gap. The CDR3 sequence is 13 residues long.

The gene calls are TRBV20-1 and TRBJ2-7; 7 positions agree with TRBD1. CDR1 and CDR2 from the germline V gene are DFQATT and SNEGSKA (reference sequence). This CDR3 is built from 13 residues. The V and J ends lost 6 bases and 2 bases, in that order; junction bases with no gene match: 7. CDR3 protein: CSATDRSPYEQYF. The CDR3 coding sequence is TGCAGTGCAACGGACAGGAGTCCCTACGAGCAGTACTTC.

The J gene is TRBJ1-6, the V gene TRBV4-1; TRBD1 matches at 9 bases. Germline CDR1 and CDR2: MGHRA and YSYEKL. J gave up 7 bases and V 0 bases, and 7 bases lay outside the gene matches. The CDR3 runs 17 residues. The CDR3 spells CASSQDPQGAYNSPLHF. The CDR3 bases are TGCGCCAGCAGCCAAGACCCACAGGGGGCTTACAATTCACCCCTCCACTTT.

The chain recombines TRBV20-1 with TRBJ2-7; the D gene is possibly TRBD2 (6 bases). The CDR3 consists of 14 residues. V shed 6 bases and J shed 0 bases, with 15 bases lying between them. Germline assignment: CDR1 DFQATT and CDR2 SNEGSKA (reference sequence). The CDR3 reads CSAGSGGVSYEQYF. The CDR3 bases are TGCAGTGCAGGAAGCGGAGGGGTCTCCTACGAGCAGTACTTC.

The table lists this clonotype with a few counts. The chain carries TRBV20-1 and TRBJ2-5; TRBD1 agrees at 8 bases. Germline CDR1 is DFQATT and CDR2 is SNEGSKA (reference sequence). The CDR3 covers 14 residues. J lost 2 bases, V lost 6 bases, and 8 bases had no gene match. CDR3 sequence: CSAYPGQAQETQYF. DNA of the CDR3: TGCAGTGCATACCCGGGACAGGCTCAAGAGACCCAGTACTTC.